What follows are 5 T cell receptor beta chains derived from one specimen sequenced in a study of blood T cell repertoires in COVID-19. Profiling relied on immunoSEQ multiplex PCR, and the TCRdb table lists in-frame clones only, not all of them. The sample holds approximately 190,000 clones; 84% are singletons and the top ten take 5.1%. Sequenced input: peripheral blood. All receptors come from a woman in her seventies with active or convalescent COVID-19.

V gene TRBV5-4 combines with J gene TRBJ2-3; maybe TRBD2 (6 bases). This CDR3 has 15 amino acids. The V end was cut by 0 bases, the J end by 5 bases, with 13 bases between. Germline-derived CDR1 and CDR2 are SGHNT and YYREEE (reference sequence). The CDR3 reads CASSLVREKVDTQYF. The CDR3 coding sequence is TGTGCCAGCAGCTTGGTACGGGAGAAGGTAGATACGCAGTATTTT. The entire variable domain, with the rest obtained from reference TRBV5-4 and TRBJ2-3, is as follows: ETGVTQSPTHLIKTRGQQVTLRCSSQSGHNTVSWYQQALGQGPQFIFQYYREEENGRGNFPPRFSGLQFPNYSSELNVNALELDDSALYLCASSLVREKVDTQYFGPGTRLTVL.

The chain employs TRBV20-1 and TRBJ2-5; D not resolved. Germline CDR1 and CDR2: DFQATT and SNEGSKA (reference sequence). Trimming took off 0 bases at V and 4 bases at J, with 3 bases between the two ends. CDR3 size: 11 residues. The CDR3 spells CSARDRETQYF. For the CDR3, the DNA is TGCAGTGCTAGAGATCGAGAGACCCAGTACTTC.

A note on this clone: Other DNA sequences from this sample encode an identical CDR3 as well. V and J are TRBV6-5 and TRBJ1-3; D uncertain. This CDR3 region has 15 residues. Germline lookup yields CDR1 MNHEY and CDR2 SVGAGI. Trimming shortened V by 2 bases and J by 0 bases, and 8 bases separated the two germline ends. The CDR3 reads CASSYRGSSGNTIYF. CDR3 DNA sequence: TGTGCCAGCAGTTACCGAGGGAGCTCTGGAAACACCATATATTTT.

This rearrangement joins TRBV28 to TRBJ2-2; D is possibly TRBD1 (5 bases). Deletions cut 6 bases from V and 0 bases from J, with 8 bases between. Germline values: CDR1 MDHEN, CDR2 SYDVKM. This CDR3 has 14 amino acids. CDR3 sequence reads: CASSDRTNTGELFF. CDR3 bases: TGTGCCAGCAGCGACAGAACGAACACCGGGGAGCTGTTTTTT.

This rearrangement joins TRBV5-1 to TRBJ2-1, with TRBD2 matching 14 bases. With 4 bases clipped from V and 8 bases from J, the junction kept 11 bases outside the gene matches. CDR1 and CDR2 (germline): SGHRS, YFSETQ. The CDR3 is 17 residues long. CDR3: CASSLGGLAGGRDEQFF. CDR3 in DNA: TGCGCCAGCAGCCTCGGAGGACTAGCGGGAGGTCGCGATGAGCAGTTCTTC.